The rows below give T cell receptor beta chains drawn from one sample of a study of T cell responses to AZD1222 COVID-19 vaccine. Here immunoSEQ multiplex PCR was the method, and the copy in TCRdb shows in-frame clones only, minus some. The table records about 140,000 clones, roughly 85% of them present only once. This sample comprised peripheral blood, obtained on day 0 of AZD1222 vaccination. These receptors originate from an adult in good health. Each CDR3 is given without its conserved first and last residue. Fields, in order: V gene, clone size, J gene, CDR3 protein. A clone size is listed for some rows: how often the clone was seen (once, few, many), or a class if it is expanded.

V gene: TRBV7-6; clone size: few; J gene: TRBJ2-1; CDR3 protein: ASSFPTGGLQSSYNEQF
V gene: TRBV28; clone size: NA; J gene: TRBJ2-3; CDR3 protein: ASSLLQNTQY
V gene: TRBV18; clone size: NA; J gene: TRBJ2-5; CDR3 protein: ASSLRGTGTGETQY
V gene: TRBV10-3; clone size: NA; J gene: TRBJ2-5; CDR3 protein: AIRGGVQETQY
V gene: TRBV27; clone size: NA; J gene: TRBJ1-1; CDR3 protein: ASSITGFTEAF
V gene: TRBV6-5; clone size: NA; J gene: TRBJ1-2; CDR3 protein: ASSSTGVIGDGYT
V gene: TRBV3-1/TRBV3-2; clone size: NA; J gene: TRBJ2-1; CDR3 protein: ASSPNTGVVRNHEQF
V gene: TRBV5-1; clone size: NA; J gene: TRBJ1-1; CDR3 protein: ASSFQGPGTEAF
V gene: TRBV5-1; clone size: NA; J gene: TRBJ2-7; CDR3 protein: ASIKYTEGSYEQY
V gene: TRBV27; clone size: many; J gene: TRBJ1-6; CDR3 protein: ASRWAGTGNSPLH
V gene: TRBV9; clone size: once; J gene: TRBJ1-4; CDR3 protein: ASSAQVTNEKLF
V gene: TRBV6-1; clone size: NA; J gene: TRBJ1-2; CDR3 protein: ASSESGAGGYT
V gene: TRBV10-3; clone size: NA; J gene: TRBJ1-5; CDR3 protein: AISESGVGVSGNQPQH
V gene: TRBV7-7; clone size: NA; J gene: TRBJ2-2; CDR3 protein: ASSLGDITGELF
V gene: TRBV6-5; clone size: once; J gene: TRBJ1-2; CDR3 protein: ASTTREPYGYT
V gene: TRBV4-1; clone size: NA; J gene: TRBJ1-5; CDR3 protein: ASSQGPVNQPQH
V gene: TRBV29-1; clone size: NA; J gene: TRBJ1-5; CDR3 protein: SVATSWSNQPQH
V gene: TRBV12-3/TRBV12-4; clone size: NA; J gene: TRBJ1-5; CDR3 protein: ASSPAGGQPQH
V gene: TRBV19; clone size: NA; J gene: TRBJ2-7; CDR3 protein: ASSPLWTQGGYEQY
V gene: TRBV6-5; clone size: NA; J gene: TRBJ2-7; CDR3 protein: ASSYLGIHEQY
V gene: TRBV3-1/TRBV3-2; clone size: NA; J gene: TRBJ2-7; CDR3 protein: ASSQDPGRDEQY
V gene: TRBV28; clone size: NA; J gene: TRBJ2-2; CDR3 protein: ASSFYTTGTSGVTGELF
V gene: TRBV9; clone size: NA; J gene: TRBJ1-2; CDR3 protein: ASSPSSDPGYGYT